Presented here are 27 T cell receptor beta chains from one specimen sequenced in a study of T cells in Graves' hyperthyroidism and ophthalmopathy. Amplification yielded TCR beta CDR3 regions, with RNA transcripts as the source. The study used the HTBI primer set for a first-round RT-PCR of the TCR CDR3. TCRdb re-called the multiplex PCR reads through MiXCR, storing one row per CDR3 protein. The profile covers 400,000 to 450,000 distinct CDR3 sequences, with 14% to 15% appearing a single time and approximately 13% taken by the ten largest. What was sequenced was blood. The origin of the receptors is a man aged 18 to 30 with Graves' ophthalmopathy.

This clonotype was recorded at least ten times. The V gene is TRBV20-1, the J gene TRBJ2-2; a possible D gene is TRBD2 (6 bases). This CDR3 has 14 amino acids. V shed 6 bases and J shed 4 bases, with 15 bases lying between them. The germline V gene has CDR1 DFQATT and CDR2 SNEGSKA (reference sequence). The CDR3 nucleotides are TGCAGTGCCCGACTAGGGGCGAGCACCGGGGAGCTGTTTTTT. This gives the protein CSARLGASTGELFF.

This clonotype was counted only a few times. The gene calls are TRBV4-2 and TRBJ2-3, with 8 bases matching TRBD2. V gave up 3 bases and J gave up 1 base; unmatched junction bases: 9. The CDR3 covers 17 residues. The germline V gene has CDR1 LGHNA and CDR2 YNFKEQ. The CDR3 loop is CASSQEVGGGRTDTQYF. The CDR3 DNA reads TGTGCCAGCAGCCAGGAGGTTGGCGGGGGGCGCACAGATACGCAGTATTTT.

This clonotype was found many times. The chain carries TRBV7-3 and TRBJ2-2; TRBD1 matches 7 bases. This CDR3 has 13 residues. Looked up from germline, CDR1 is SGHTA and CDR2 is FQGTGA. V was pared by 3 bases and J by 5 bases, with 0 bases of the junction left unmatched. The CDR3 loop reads CASSFRGTGELFF. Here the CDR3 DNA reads TGTGCCAGCAGCTTCAGGGGGACCGGGGAGCTGTTTTTT.

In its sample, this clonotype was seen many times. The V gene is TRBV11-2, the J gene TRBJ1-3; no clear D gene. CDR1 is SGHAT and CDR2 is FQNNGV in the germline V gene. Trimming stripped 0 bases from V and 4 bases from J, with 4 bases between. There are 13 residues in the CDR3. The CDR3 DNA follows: TGTGCCAGCAGCTTAGAAACCGGAAACACCATATATTTT. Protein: CASSLETGNTIYF. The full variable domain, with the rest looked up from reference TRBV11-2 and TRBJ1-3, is EAGVAQSPRYKIIEKRQSVAFWCNPISGHATLYWYQQILGQGPKLLIQFQNNGVVDDSQLPKDRFSAERLKGVDSTLKIQPAKLEDSAVYLCASSLETGNTIYFGEGSWLTVV.

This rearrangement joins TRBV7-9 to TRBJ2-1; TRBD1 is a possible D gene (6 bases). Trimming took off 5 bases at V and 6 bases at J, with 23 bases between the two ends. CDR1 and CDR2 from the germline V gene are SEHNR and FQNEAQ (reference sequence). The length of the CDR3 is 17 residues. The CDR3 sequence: CASSLSSSGGEGNEQFF. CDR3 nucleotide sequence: TGTGCCAGCAGCCTATCTTCTTCTGGGGGCGAGGGCAATGAGCAGTTCTTC. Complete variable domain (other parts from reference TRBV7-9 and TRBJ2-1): DTGVSQNPRHKITKRGQNVTFRCDPISEHNRLYWYRQTLGQGPEFLTYFQNEAQLEKSRLLSDRFSAERPKGSFSTLEIQRTEQGDSAMYLCASSLSSSGGEGNEQFFGPGTRLTVL.

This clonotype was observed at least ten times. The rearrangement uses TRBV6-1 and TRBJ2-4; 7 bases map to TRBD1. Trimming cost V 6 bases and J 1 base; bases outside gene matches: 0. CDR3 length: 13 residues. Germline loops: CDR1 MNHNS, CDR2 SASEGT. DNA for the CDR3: TGTGCCAGCAGACAGGGGGCCAAAAACATTCAGTACTTC. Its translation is CASRQGAKNIQYF.

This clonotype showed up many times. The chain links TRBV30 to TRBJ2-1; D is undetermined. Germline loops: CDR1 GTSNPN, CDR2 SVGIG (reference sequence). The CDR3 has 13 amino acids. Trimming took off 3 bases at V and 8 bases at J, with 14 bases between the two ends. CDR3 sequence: CAWSPSANDEQFF. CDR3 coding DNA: TGTGCCTGGAGCCCCTCCGCCAATGATGAGCAGTTCTTC.

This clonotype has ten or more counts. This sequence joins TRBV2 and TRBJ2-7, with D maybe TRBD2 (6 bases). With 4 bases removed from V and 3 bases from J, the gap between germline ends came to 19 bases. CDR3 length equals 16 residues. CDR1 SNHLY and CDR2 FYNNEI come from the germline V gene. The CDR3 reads CASSAGRGFGGYEQYF. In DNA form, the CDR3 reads TGTGCCAGCAGTGCGGGACGGGGATTCGGGGGCTACGAGCAGTACTTC.

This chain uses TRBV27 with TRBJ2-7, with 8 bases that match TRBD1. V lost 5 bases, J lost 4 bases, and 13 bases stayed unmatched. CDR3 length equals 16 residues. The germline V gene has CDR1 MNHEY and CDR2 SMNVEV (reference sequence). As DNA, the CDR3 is TGTGCCAGCAGTCCAACGGCCCCGACAGGGGTGTACGAGCAGTACTTC. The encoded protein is CASSPTAPTGVYEQYF.

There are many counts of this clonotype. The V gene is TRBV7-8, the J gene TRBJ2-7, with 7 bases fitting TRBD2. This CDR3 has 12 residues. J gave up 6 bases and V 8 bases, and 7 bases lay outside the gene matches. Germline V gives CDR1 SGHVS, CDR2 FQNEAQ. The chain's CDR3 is CASAAGLGEQYF. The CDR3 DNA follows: TGTGCCAGCGCAGCGGGGCTTGGCGAGCAGTACTTC.

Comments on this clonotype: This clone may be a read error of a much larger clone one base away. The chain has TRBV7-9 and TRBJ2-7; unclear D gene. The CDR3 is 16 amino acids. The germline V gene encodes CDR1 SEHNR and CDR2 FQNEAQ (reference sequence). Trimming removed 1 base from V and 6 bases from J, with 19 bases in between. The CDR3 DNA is TGTGCCAGCAGCTTAGTGCCTTGGGCCGACGTGGGCGAGCAGTACTTC. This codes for CASSLVPWADVGEQYF.

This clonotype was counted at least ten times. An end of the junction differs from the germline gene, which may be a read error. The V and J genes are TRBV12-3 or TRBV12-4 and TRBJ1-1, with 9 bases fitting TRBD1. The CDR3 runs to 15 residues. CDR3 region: CASSLTTGGNTEAFF. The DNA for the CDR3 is TGCGCCAGCAGCTTGACTACAGGGGGCAACACTGAAGCTTTCTTT.

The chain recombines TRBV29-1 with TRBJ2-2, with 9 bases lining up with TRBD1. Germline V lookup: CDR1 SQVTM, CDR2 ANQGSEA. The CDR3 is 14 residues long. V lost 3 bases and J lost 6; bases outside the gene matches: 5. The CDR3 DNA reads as TGCAGCGTTGATCATACAGGGGGCGCCGGGGAGCTGTTTTTT. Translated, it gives CSVDHTGGAGELFF.

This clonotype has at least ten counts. Here the CDR3 DNA reads TGCAGTGCTAGAAGGCTACCGGGTACTGAAGCTTTCTTT. It codes for CSARRLPGTEAFF. This chain links TRBV20-1 with TRBJ1-1, with unresolved D. CDR1 DFQATT and CDR2 SNEGSKA come from the germline V gene (reference sequence). The CDR3 loop spans 13 amino acids. The V and J ends lost 2 bases and 5 bases respectively, with 12 bases between them.

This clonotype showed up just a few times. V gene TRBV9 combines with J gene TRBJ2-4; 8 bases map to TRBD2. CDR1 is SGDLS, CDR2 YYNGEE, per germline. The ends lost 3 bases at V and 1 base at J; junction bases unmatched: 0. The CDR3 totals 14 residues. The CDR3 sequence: CASSGGGAKNIQYF. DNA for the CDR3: TGTGCCAGCAGCGGCGGGGGGGCCAAAAACATTCAGTACTTC. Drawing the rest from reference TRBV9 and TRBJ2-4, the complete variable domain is DSGVTQTPKHLITATGQRVTLRCSPRSGDLSVYWYQQSLDQGLQFLIQYYNGEERAKGNILERFSAQQFPDLHSELNLSSLELGDSALYFCASSGGGAKNIQYFGAGTRLSVL.

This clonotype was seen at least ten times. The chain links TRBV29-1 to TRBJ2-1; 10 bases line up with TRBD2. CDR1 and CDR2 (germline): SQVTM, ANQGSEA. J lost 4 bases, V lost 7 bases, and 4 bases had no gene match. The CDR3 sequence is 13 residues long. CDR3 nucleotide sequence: TGCAGCGGCGGGACTAGCGAATACAATGAGCAGTTCTTC. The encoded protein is CSGGTSEYNEQFF.

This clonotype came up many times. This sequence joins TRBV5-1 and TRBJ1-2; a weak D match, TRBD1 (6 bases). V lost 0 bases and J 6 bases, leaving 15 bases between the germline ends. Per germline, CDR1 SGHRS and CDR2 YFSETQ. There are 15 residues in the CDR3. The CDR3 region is CASSLAGTQFNGYTF. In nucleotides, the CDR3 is TGCGCCAGCAGCTTGGCCGGGACACAATTTAATGGCTACACCTTC.

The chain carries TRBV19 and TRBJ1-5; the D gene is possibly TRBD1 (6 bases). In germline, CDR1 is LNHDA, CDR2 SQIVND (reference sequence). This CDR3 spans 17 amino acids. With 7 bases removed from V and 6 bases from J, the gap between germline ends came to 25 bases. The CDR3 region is CASNPLGGVLAGQPQHF. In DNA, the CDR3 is TGTGCCAGTAACCCATTAGGGGGAGTTTTAGCGGGTCAGCCCCAGCATTTT.

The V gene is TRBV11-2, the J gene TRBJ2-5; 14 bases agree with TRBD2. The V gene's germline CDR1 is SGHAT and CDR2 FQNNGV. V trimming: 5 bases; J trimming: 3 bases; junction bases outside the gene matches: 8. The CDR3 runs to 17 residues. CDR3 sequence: CASSPGLAGGGEETQYF. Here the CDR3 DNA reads TGTGCCAGCAGCCCAGGACTAGCGGGGGGCGGAGAAGAGACCCAGTACTTC.

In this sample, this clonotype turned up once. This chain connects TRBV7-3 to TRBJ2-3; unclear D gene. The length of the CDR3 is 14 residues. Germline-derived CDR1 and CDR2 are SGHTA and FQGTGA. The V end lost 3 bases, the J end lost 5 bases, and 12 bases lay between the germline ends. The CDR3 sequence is CASSFNSLEDTQYF. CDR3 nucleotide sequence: TGTGCCAGCAGCTTCAACTCCCTCGAAGATACGCAGTATTTT.

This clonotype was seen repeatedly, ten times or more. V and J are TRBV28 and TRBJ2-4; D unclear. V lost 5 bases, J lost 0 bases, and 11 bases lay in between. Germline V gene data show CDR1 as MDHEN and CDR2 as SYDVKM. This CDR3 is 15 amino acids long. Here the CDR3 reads CASSRADIAKNIQYF. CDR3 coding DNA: TGTGCCAGCAGTCGGGCCGACATAGCCAAAAACATTCAGTACTTC.

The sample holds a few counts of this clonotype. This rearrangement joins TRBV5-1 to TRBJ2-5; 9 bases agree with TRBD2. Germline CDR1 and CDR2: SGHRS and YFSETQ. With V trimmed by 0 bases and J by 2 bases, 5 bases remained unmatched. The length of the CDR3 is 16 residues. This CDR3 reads CASSLDASGAQETQYF. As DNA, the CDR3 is TGCGCCAGCAGCTTGGACGCTAGCGGGGCTCAAGAGACCCAGTACTTC.

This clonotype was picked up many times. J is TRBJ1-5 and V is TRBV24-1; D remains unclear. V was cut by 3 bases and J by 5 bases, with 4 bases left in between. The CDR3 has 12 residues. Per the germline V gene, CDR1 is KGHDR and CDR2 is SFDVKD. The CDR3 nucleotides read TGTGCCACCAGTGATCAATATCAGCCCCAGCATTTT. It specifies CATSDQYQPQHF.

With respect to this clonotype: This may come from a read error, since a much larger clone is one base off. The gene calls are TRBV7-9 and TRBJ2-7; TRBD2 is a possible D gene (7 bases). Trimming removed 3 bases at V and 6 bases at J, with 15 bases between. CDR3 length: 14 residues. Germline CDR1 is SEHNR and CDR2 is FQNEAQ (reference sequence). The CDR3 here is CASSLGGLRSEQYF. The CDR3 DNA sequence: TGTGCCAGCAGCTTGGGGGGGCTCAGAAGCGAGCAGTACTTC. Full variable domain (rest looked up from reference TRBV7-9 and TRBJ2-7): DTGVSQNPRHKITKRGQNVTFRCDPISEHNRLYWYRQTLGQGPEFLTYFQNEAQLEKSRLLSDRFSAERPKGSFSTLEIQRTEQGDSAMYLCASSLGGLRSEQYFGPGTRLTVT.

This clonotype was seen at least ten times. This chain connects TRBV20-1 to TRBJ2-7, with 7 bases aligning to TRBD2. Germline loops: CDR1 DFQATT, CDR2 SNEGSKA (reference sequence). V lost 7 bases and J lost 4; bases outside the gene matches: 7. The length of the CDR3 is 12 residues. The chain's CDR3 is CSGLAGIYEQYF. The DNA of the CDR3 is TGCAGTGGACTAGCTGGAATTTACGAGCAGTACTTC.

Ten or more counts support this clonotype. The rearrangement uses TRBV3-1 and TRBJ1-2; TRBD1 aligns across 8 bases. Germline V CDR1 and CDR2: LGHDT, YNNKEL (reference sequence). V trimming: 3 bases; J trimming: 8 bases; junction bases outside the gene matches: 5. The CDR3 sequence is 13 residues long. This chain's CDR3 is CASSHPQGEGYTF. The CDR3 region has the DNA TGTGCCAGCAGCCACCCACAGGGGGAAGGCTACACCTTC.

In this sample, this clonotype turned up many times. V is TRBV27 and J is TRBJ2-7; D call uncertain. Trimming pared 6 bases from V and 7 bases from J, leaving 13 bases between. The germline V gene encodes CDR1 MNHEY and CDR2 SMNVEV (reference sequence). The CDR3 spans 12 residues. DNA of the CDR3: TGTGCCAGCAGCCACAGCCCTAGGGAGCAGTACTTC. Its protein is CASSHSPREQYF.